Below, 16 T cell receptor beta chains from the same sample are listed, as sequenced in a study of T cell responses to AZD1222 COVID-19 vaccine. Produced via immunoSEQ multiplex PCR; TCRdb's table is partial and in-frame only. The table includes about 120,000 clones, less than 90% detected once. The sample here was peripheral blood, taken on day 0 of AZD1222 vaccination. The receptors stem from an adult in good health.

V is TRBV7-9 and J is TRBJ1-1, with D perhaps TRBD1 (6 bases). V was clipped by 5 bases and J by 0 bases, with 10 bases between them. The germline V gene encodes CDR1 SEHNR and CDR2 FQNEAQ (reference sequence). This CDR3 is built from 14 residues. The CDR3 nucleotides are TGTGCCAGCAGCAGGGACACTTTGAACACTGAAGCTTTCTTT. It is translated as CASSRDTLNTEAFF.

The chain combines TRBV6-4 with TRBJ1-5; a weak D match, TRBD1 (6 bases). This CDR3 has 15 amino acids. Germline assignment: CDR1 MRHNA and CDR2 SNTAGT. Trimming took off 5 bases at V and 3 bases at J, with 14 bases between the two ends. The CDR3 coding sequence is TGTGCCAGCAGTAGGACAGAGAGGGACAATCAGCCCCAGCATTTT. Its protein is CASSRTERDNQPQHF.

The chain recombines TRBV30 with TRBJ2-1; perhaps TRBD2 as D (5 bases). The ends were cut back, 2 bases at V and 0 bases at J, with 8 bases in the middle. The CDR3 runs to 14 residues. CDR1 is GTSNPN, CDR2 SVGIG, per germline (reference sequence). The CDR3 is CAWSRAGSYNEQFF. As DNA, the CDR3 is TGTGCCTGGAGTCGGGCGGGCTCCTACAATGAGCAGTTCTTC.

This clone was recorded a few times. CDR3 nucleotides: TGTGCCAGCGGGCAGGGAGAGGATAATTCACCCCTCCACTTT. This encodes CASGQGEDNSPLHF. The chain links TRBV2 to TRBJ1-6, with a weak D call TRBD1 (5 bases). V dropped 8 bases and J dropped 5 bases, with 13 bases sitting between them. Germline CDR1 is SNHLY and CDR2 is FYNNEI. CDR3 length: 14 residues.

Written as DNA, the CDR3 is TGTGCCAGCAGCGTAGGCGGGAGGAGAGAGAGGACAGATACGCAGTATTTT. This encodes CASSVGGRRERTDTQYF. The chain joins TRBV9 to TRBJ2-3, with 8 bases identical to TRBD2. With 0 bases clipped from V and 3 bases from J, the junction kept 9 bases outside the gene matches. The germline V gene encodes CDR1 SGDLS and CDR2 YYNGEE. This CDR3 contains 17 residues.

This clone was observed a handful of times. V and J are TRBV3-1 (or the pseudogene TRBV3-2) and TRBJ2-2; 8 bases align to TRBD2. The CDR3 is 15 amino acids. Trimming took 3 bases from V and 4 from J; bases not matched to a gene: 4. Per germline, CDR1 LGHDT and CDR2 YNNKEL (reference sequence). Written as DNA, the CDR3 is TGTGCCAGCAGCCAGGGGACTAGAGGCACCGGGGAGCTGTTTTTT. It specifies CASSQGTRGTGELFF.

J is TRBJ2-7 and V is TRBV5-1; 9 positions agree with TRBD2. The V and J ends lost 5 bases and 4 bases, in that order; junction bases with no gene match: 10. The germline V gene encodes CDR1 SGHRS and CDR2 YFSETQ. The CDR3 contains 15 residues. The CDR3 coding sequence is TGCGCCAGCAGTGATATCAAAGCGGGGGGATACGAGCAGTACTTC. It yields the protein CASSDIKAGGYEQYF. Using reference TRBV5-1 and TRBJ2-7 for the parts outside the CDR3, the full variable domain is KAGVTQTPRYLIKTRGQQVTLSCSPISGHRSVSWYQQTPGQGLQFLFEYFSETQRNKGNFPGRFSGRQFSNSRSEMNVSTLELGDSALYLCASSDIKAGGYEQYFGPGTRLTVT.

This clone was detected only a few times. The CDR3 region is CASSVGLAVYEQYF. CDR3 nucleotide sequence: TGTGCCAGCAGCGTCGGACTAGCGGTATACGAGCAGTACTTC. The genes are TRBV7-2 and TRBJ2-7; 10 bases line up with TRBD2. The CDR3 extends over 14 amino acids. In germline, CDR1 is SGHTA, CDR2 FQGNSA. Trimming cost V 5 bases and J 4 bases; bases outside gene matches: 5.

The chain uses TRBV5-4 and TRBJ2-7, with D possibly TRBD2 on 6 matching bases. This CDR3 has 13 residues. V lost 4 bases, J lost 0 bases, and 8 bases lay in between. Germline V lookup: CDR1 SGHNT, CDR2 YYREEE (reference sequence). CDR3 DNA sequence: TGTGCCAGCAGCGCCGGGGGCTCCTACGAGCAGTACTTC. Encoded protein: CASSAGGSYEQYF.

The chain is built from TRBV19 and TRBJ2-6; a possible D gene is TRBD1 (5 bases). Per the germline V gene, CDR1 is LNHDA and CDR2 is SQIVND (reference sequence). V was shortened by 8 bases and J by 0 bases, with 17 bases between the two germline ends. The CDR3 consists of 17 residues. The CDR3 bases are TGTGCCAGTTCAGGGTGGTCAGTGGACTCTGGGGCCAACGTCCTGACTTTC. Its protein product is CASSGWSVDSGANVLTF.

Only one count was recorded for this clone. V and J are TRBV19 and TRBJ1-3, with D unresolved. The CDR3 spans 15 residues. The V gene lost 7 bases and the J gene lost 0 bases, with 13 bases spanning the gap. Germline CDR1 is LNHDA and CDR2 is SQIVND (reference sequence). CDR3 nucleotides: TGTGCCAGTACCCCCCGGGCGAACTCTGGAAACACCATATATTTT. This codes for CASTPRANSGNTIYF. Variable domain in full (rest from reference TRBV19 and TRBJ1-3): DGGITQSPKYLFRKEGQNVTLSCEQNLNHDAMYWYRQDPGQGLRLIYYSQIVNDFQKGDIAEGYSVSREKKESFPLTVTSAQKNPTAFYLCASTPRANSGNTIYFGEGSWLTVV.

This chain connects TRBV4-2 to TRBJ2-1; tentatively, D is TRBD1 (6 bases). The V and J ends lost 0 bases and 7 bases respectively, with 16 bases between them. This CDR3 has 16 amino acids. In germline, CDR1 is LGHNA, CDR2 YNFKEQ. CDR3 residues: CASSQEAAGVGNEQFF. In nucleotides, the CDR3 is TGTGCCAGCAGCCAAGAGGCGGCAGGGGTAGGAAATGAGCAGTTCTTC.

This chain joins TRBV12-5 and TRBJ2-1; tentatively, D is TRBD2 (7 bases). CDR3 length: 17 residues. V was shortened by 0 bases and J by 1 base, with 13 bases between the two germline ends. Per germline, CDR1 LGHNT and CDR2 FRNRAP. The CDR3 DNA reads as TGTGCTAGTGGTTTGGTACGCGCGGGGGCGTCCTACAATGAGCAGTTCTTC. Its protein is CASGLVRAGASYNEQFF. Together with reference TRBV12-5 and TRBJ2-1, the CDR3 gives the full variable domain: DARVTQTPRHKVTEMGQEVTMRCQPILGHNTVFWYRQTMMQGLELLAYFRNRAPLDDSGMPKDRFSAEMPDATLATLKIQPSEPRDSAVYFCASGLVRAGASYNEQFFGPGTRLTVL.

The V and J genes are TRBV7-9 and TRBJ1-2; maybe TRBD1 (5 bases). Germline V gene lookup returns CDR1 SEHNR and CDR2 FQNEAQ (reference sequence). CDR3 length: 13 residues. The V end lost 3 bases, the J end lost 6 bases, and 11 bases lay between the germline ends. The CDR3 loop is CASSLWGRNGYTF. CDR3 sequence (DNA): TGTGCCAGCAGCTTGTGGGGGAGGAATGGCTACACCTTC.

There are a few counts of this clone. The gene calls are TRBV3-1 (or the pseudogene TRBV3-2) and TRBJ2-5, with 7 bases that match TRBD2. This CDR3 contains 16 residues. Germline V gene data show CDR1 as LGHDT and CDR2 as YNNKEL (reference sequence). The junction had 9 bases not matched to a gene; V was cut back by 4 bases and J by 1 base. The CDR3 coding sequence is TGTGCCAGCAGCCCCCTGACTAGCCGCGGCCAAGAGACCCAGTACTTC. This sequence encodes CASSPLTSRGQETQYF.

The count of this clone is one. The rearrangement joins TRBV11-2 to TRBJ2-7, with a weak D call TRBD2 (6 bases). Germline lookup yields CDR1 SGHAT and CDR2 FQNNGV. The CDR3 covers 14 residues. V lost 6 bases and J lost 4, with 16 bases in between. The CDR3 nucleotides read TGTGCCAGCAGACGGCCGGGACTGACATACGAGCAGTACTTC. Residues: CASRRPGLTYEQYF. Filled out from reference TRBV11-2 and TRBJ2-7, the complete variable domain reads EAGVAQSPRYKIIEKRQSVAFWCNPISGHATLYWYQQILGQGPKLLIQFQNNGVVDDSQLPKDRFSAERLKGVDSTLKIQPAKLEDSAVYLCASRRPGLTYEQYFGPGTRLTVT.